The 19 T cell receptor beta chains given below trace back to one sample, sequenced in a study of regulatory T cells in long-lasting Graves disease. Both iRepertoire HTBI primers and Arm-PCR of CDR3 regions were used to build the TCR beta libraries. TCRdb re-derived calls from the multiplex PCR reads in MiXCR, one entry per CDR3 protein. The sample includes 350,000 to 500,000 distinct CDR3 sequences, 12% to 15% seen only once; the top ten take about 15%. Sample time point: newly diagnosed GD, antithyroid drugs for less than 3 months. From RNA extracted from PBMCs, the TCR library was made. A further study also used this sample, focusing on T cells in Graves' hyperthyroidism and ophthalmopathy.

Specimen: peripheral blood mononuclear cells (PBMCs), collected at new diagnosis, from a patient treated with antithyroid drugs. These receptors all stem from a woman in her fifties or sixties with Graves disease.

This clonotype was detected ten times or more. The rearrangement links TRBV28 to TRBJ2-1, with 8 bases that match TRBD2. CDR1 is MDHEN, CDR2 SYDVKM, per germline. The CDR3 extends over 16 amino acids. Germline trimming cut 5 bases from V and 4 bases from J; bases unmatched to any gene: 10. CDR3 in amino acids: CASSASGRPLYNEQFF. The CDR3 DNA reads TGTGCCAGCAGTGCAAGCGGGAGACCGCTTTACAATGAGCAGTTCTTC.

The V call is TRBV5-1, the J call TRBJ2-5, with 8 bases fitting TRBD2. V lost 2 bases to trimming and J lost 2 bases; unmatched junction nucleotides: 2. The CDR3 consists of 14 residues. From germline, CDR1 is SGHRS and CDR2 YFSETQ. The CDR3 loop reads CASSFTSGQETQYF. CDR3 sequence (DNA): TGCGCCAGCAGCTTTACTAGCGGACAAGAGACCCAGTACTTC. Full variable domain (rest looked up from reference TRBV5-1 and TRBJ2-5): KAGVTQTPRYLIKTRGQQVTLSCSPISGHRSVSWYQQTPGQGLQFLFEYFSETQRNKGNFPGRFSGRQFSNSRSEMNVSTLELGDSALYLCASSFTSGQETQYFGPGTRLLVL.

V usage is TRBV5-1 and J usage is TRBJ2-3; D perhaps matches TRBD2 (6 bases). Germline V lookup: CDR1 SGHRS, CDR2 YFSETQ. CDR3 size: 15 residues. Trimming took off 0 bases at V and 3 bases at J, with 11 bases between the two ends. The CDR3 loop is CASSLAGVKTDTQYF. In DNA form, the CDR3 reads TGCGCCAGCAGCTTGGCGGGAGTTAAGACAGATACGCAGTATTTT.

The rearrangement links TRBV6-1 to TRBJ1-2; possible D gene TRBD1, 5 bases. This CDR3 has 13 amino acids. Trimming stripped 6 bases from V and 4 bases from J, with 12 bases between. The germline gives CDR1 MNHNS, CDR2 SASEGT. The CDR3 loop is CASREDTPYGYTF. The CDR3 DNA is TGTGCCAGCAGAGAGGACACCCCCTATGGCTACACCTTC.

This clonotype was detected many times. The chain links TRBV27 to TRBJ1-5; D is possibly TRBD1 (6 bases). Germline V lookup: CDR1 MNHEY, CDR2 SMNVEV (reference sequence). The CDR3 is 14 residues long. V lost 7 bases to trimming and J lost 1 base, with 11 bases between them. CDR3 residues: CASTPRGSNQPQHF. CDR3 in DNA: TGTGCCAGCACCCCCAGGGGAAGCAATCAGCCCCAGCATTTT.

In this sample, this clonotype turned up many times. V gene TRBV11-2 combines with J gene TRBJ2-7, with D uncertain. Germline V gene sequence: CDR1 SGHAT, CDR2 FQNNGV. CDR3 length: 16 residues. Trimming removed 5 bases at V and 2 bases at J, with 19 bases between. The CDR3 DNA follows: TGTGCCAGCAGCCTGAACCGGGCAGGCCTCCCCTACGAGCAGTACTTC. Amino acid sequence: CASSLNRAGLPYEQYF.

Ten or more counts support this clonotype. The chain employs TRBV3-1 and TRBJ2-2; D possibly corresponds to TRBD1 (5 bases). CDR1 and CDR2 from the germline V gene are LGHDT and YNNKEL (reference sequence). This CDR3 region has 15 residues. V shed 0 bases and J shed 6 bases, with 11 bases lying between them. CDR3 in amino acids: CASSQDSREAGELFF. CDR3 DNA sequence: TGTGCCAGCAGCCAAGATTCCAGGGAAGCCGGGGAGCTGTTTTTT.

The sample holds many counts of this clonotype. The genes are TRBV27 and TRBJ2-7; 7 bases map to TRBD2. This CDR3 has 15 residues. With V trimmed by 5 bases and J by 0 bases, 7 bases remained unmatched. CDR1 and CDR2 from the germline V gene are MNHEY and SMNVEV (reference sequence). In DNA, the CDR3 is TGTGCCAGCAGTATACTAGCGTTTAGCTCCTACGAGCAGTACTTC. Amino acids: CASSILAFSSYEQYF.

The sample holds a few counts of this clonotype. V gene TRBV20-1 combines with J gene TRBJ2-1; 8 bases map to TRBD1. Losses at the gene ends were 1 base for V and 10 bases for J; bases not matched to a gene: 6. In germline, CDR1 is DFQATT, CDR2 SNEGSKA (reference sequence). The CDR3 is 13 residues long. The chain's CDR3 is CSARGTGSREQFF. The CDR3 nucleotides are TGCAGTGCTAGAGGGACAGGGTCAAGAGAGCAGTTCTTC.

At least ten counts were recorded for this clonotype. For the CDR3, the DNA is TGTGCCAGCAGTTTATCGGCAGGGGGTGCAGGGCAGTACTTC. Amino acid sequence: CASSLSAGGAGQYF. The V call is TRBV28, the J call TRBJ2-7; 7 positions agree with TRBD1. The ends lost 1 base at V and 9 bases at J; junction bases unmatched: 9. The CDR3 has 14 amino acids. The germline V gene encodes CDR1 MDHEN and CDR2 SYDVKM.

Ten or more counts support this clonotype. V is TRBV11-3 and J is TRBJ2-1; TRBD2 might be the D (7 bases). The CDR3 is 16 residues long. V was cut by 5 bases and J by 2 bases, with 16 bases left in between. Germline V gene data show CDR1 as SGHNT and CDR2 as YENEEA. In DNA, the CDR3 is TGTGCCAGCAGCCAAAGGGGGGGAGGACCCTACAATGAGCAGTTCTTC. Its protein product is CASSQRGGGPYNEQFF.

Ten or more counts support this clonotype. CDR3 residues: CASSLSQREGPEQFF. The CDR3 nucleotides read TGTGCCAGCAGCTTGTCGCAACGGGAGGGCCCTGAGCAGTTCTTC. The chain combines TRBV7-9 with TRBJ2-1, with TRBD2 matching 8 bases. Germline loops: CDR1 SEHNR, CDR2 FQNEAQ (reference sequence). CDR3 size: 15 residues. The V segment lost 3 bases and the J segment 9 bases; nucleotides outside the gene matches: 10.

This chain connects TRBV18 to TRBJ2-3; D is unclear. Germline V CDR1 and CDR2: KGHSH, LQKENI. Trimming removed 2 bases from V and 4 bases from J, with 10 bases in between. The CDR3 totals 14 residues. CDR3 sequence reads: CASSPVAESDTQYF. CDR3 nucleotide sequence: TGTGCCAGCTCACCAGTGGCTGAATCAGATACGCAGTATTTT.

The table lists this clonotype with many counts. This chain's CDR3 is CASSHTGGGQPQHF. Written as DNA, the CDR3 is TGTGCCAGCAGCCATACAGGGGGCGGTCAGCCCCAGCATTTT. The chain is built from TRBV27 and TRBJ1-5; 9 bases match TRBD1. Trimming cost V 6 bases and J 6 bases; bases outside gene matches: 6. Germline loops: CDR1 MNHEY, CDR2 SMNVEV (reference sequence). The CDR3 has 14 residues.

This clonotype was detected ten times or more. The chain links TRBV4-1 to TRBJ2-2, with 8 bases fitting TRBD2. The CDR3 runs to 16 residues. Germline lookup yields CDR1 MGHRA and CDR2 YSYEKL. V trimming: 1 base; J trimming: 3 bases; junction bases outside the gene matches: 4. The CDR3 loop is CASSQVREVYTGELFF. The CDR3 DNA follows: TGCGCCAGCAGCCAAGTGCGGGAGGTCTACACCGGGGAGCTGTTTTTT.

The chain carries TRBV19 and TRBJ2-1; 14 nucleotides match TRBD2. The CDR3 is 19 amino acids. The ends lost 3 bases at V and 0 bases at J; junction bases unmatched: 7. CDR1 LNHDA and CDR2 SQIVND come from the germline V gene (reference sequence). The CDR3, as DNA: TGTGCCAGTAGTATCACCGGGACTAGCGGGAGTTACTCCTACAATGAGCAGTTCTTC. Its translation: CASSITGTSGSYSYNEQFF.

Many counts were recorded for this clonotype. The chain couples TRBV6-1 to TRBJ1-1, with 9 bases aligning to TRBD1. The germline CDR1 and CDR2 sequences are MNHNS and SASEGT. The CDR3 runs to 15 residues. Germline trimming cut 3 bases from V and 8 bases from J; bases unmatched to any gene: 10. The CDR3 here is CASSEIRTGVDEAFF. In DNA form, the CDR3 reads TGTGCCAGCAGTGAGATAAGGACAGGGGTTGACGAAGCTTTCTTT.

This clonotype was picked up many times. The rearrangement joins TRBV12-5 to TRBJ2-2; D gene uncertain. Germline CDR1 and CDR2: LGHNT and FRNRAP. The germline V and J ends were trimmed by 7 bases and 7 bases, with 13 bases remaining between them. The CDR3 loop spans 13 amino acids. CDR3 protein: CASAYAPHGELFF. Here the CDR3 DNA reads TGTGCTAGTGCCTACGCCCCCCACGGGGAGCTGTTTTTT.

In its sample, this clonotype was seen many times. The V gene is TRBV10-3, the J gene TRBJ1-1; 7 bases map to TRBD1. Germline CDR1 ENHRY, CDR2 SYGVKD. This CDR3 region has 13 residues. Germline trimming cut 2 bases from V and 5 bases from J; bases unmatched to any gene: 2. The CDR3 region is CAISETGETEAFF. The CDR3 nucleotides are TGTGCCATCAGTGAGACAGGGGAGACTGAAGCTTTCTTT.